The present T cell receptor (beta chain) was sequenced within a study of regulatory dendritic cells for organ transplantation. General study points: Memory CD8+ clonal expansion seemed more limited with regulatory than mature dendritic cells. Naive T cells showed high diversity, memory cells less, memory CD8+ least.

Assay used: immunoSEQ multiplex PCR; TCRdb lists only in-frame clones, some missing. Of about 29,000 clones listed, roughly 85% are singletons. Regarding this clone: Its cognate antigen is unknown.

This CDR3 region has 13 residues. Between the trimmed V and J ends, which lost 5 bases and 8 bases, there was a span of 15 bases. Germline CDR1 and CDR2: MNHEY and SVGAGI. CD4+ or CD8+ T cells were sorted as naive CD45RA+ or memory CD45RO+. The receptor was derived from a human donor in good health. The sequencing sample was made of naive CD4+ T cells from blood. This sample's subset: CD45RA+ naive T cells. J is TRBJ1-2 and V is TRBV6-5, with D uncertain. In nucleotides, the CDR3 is TGTGCCAGCAGTCTCCAATCCCCGGGGGGCTACACCTTC. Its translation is CASSLQSPGGYTF.